The 12 T cell receptor beta chains below come from one sample, sequenced in a study of post-analysis software for immune sequencing data. Findings of the study overall: When patients were compared with controls, four or five TRBV segments were more frequent, TRBV5-6, TRBV5-1 and TRBV20-1 among them.

Which antigens these TCRs recognize remains unknown. Sequencing libraries made from TCR beta cDNA carried unique molecular identifiers. TCRdb re-called the PCR reads through MiXCR, storing one row per CDR3 protein. The sample contains about 460,000 distinct CDR3 sequences, roughly 45% of which appear only once. The sample was blood. All receptors come from a girl aged 5 to 17 with multiple sclerosis.

This clonotype showed up just a few times. V usage is TRBV29-1 and J usage is TRBJ2-7; 14 nucleotides align to TRBD2. The CDR3 totals 13 residues. Germline CDR1 reads SQVTM; CDR2 reads ANQGSEA. Losses at the gene ends were 6 bases for V and 7 bases for J; bases not matched to a gene: 5. The chain's CDR3 is CSVGLAGVEEQYF. The CDR3 coding sequence is TGCAGCGTGGGACTAGCGGGAGTGGAGGAGCAGTACTTC.

The V gene is TRBV4-3, the J gene TRBJ2-4; D unresolved. The DNA end lines up better with TRBJ2-7; the J call may be wrong. The CDR3 is 14 amino acids. Germline CDR1 reads LGHNA; CDR2 reads YSLEER. CDR3 amino acids: CASSQDRQCYEQYF. In nucleotides, the CDR3 is TGCGCCAGCAGCCAAGATCGGCAATGCTACGAGCAGTACTTC.

The chain carries TRBV5-1 and TRBJ2-6; 7 nucleotides align to TRBD1. CDR1 and CDR2 from the germline V gene are SGHRS and YFSETQ. CDR3 size: 15 residues. Trimming cost V 4 bases and J 1 base; bases outside gene matches: 2. CDR3 nucleotides: TGCGCCAGCAGCCCGGACAGGTCTGGGGCCAACGTCCTGACTTTC. This translates into CASSPDRSGANVLTF.

Only a few counts were recorded for this clonotype. This chain uses TRBV12-3 or TRBV12-4 with TRBJ2-3, with D perhaps matching TRBD2 (5 bases). Trimming removed 6 bases from V and 0 bases from J, with 13 bases in between. The CDR3 is 15 residues long. CDR3 residues: CASRVERSSTDTQYF. For the CDR3, the DNA is TGTGCCAGCAGGGTAGAGCGGTCTAGCACAGATACGCAGTATTTT.

This chain connects TRBV4-1 to TRBJ2-1; D is possibly TRBD2 (6 bases). The CDR3 has 15 amino acids. V lost 0 bases, J lost 8 bases, and 14 bases lay in between. Per the germline V gene, CDR1 is MGHRA and CDR2 is YSYEKL. This CDR3 is CASSQETSLGDEQFF. DNA for the CDR3: TGCGCCAGCAGCCAAGAAACTAGCCTGGGGGATGAGCAGTTCTTC.

CDR3 sequence: CASSFNSGSPGEQYF. The DNA for the CDR3 is TGTGCCAGCAGTTTTAACAGCGGGAGCCCAGGCGAGCAGTACTTC. The genes are TRBV27 and TRBJ2-5, with TRBD2 matching 8 bases. Matching the DNA end better, TRBJ2-7 makes the J call doubtful. Germline CDR1 reads MNHEY; CDR2 reads SMNVEV (reference sequence). The length of the CDR3 is 15 residues.

This sequence joins TRBV5-1 and TRBJ2-1; unclear D gene. The CDR3 extends over 14 amino acids. Trimming shortened V by 2 bases and J by 7 bases, and 13 bases separated the two germline ends. Germline CDR1 reads SGHRS; CDR2 reads YFSETQ. The CDR3 DNA reads TGCGCCAGCAGCTTAAGCGTCGACGAGAATGAGCAGTTCTTC. The encoded protein is CASSLSVDENEQFF.

The V and J genes are TRBV28 and TRBJ1-5; D is ambiguous. This CDR3 is 13 amino acids long. The V gene lost 7 bases and the J gene lost 4 bases, with 11 bases spanning the gap. CDR1 MDHEN and CDR2 SYDVKM come from the germline V gene. CDR3 protein: CASTGRINQPQHF. As DNA, the CDR3 is TGTGCCAGCACAGGACGGATTAATCAGCCCCAGCATTTT.

The J gene is TRBJ2-1, the V gene TRBV13, with unresolved D. Germline values: CDR1 PRHDT, CDR2 FYEKMQ (reference sequence). CDR3 length: 12 amino acids. The V end lost 4 bases, the J end lost 8 bases, and 9 bases lay between the germline ends. This chain's CDR3 is CASSSYSDEQFF. The CDR3 region has the DNA TGTGCCAGCAGCTCCTACAGCGATGAGCAGTTCTTC.

The V call is TRBV2, the J call TRBJ1-2; no clear D gene. CDR1 and CDR2 (germline): SNHLY, FYNNEI. Trimming stripped 8 bases from V and 5 bases from J, with 15 bases between. The CDR3 covers 13 residues. The CDR3 bases are TGTGCCAGCCATGAATGGATGGAATATGGCTACACCTTC. It specifies CASHEWMEYGYTF.

This clonotype was recorded a few times. The chain recombines TRBV12-3 or TRBV12-4 with TRBJ1-5, with TRBD1 matching over 11 bases. With 6 bases clipped from V and 2 bases from J, the junction kept 12 bases outside the gene matches. The CDR3 is 18 residues long. CDR3 loop: CASSRTGGNEDGNQPQHF. The CDR3 region has the DNA TGTGCCAGCAGCCGGACAGGGGGCAATGAGGATGGCAATCAGCCCCAGCATTTT.

The chain combines TRBV14 with TRBJ1-5, with a weak D call TRBD1 (6 bases). This CDR3 contains 16 residues. V gave up 0 bases and J gave up 5 bases, with 14 bases separating them. Germline V gene data show CDR1 as SGHDN and CDR2 as FVKESK. The CDR3, as DNA: TGTGCCAGCAGCCAAGAGTGGGGGGCTGACGATCAGCCCCAGCATTTT. Translating it yields CASSQEWGADDQPQHF.